The 16 T cell receptor beta chains below were found in one sample sequenced in a study of CD8 T cells in Susac syndrome. After extraction with the RNeasy kit, roughly 0.45 to 1 ug of the RNA was reverse transcribed using random hexamers. MiXCR, run by TCRdb on the immunoSEQ multiplex PCR reads, gives a single entry per CDR3 protein. The sample has roughly 100,000 distinct CDR3 sequences; just under 95% are singletons. Sequenced material: CD4+ T cells from PBMCs. Source of these receptors: a human donor with Susac syndrome.

The gene calls are TRBV7-9 and TRBJ2-3; 14 nucleotides agree with TRBD2. Germline-derived CDR1 and CDR2 are SEHNR and FQNEAQ (reference sequence). V gave up 5 bases and J gave up 6 bases; unmatched junction bases: 10. CDR3 length: 17 residues. CDR3 DNA: TGTGCCAGCAGCCCGACCGCCGGGACTAGCGGGGGTGATACGCAGTATTTT. This codes for CASSPTAGTSGGDTQYF.

V is TRBV24-1 and J is TRBJ2-5; D may be TRBD2 (5 bases). Per germline, CDR1 KGHDR and CDR2 SFDVKD. Trimming removed 3 bases from V and 4 bases from J, with 14 bases in between. This CDR3 is built from 15 residues. CDR3 amino acids: CATSDGGRMGETQYF. CDR3 nucleotides: TGTGCCACCAGTGATGGAGGCAGGATGGGAGAGACCCAGTACTTC.

The rearrangement joins TRBV20-1 to TRBJ2-3; D remains ambiguous. Germline CDR1 reads DFQATT; CDR2 reads SNEGSKA (reference sequence). The V end lost 1 base, the J end lost 4 bases, and 9 bases lay between the germline ends. This CDR3 region has 13 residues. Here the CDR3 reads CSARVPGPDTQYF. CDR3 sequence (DNA): TGCAGTGCTAGAGTACCAGGACCAGATACGCAGTATTTT.

V is TRBV2 and J is TRBJ2-7; D is perhaps TRBD1 (5 bases). The CDR3 is made up of 13 amino acids. Germline CDR1 is SNHLY and CDR2 is FYNNEI. The V and J ends lost 7 bases and 1 base respectively, with 11 bases between them. The CDR3 spells CASTVTESYEQYF. The DNA of the CDR3 is TGTGCCAGCACTGTGACAGAGTCCTACGAGCAGTACTTC.

This chain joins TRBV9 and TRBJ2-1; a possible D gene is TRBD1 (6 bases). This CDR3 comprises 11 residues. Germline lookup yields CDR1 SGDLS and CDR2 YYNGEE. The ends were cut back, 3 bases at V and 10 bases at J, with 8 bases in the middle. The CDR3 DNA reads TGTGCCAGCAGCGCGGGACACGAGCAGTTCTTC. Its translation is CASSAGHEQFF.

This chain joins TRBV7-9 and TRBJ1-4, with D perhaps matching TRBD1 (6 bases). V lost 5 bases to trimming and J lost 8 bases, with 21 bases between them. Germline CDR1 reads SEHNR; CDR2 reads FQNEAQ (reference sequence). The CDR3 contains 16 residues. CDR3 bases: TGTGCCAGCAGCCCACCCGGCCGGGGGGGGCGAGAAAAACTGTTTTTT. Its protein is CASSPPGRGGREKLFF.

The rearrangement links TRBV12-3 or TRBV12-4 to TRBJ1-1, with D unclear. The V gene lost 3 bases and the J gene lost 4 bases, with 6 bases spanning the gap. CDR3 length: 12 amino acids. The CDR3 sequence is CASSLSRTEAFF. CDR3 DNA sequence: TGTGCCAGCAGTTTGTCCCGCACTGAAGCTTTCTTT.

For the CDR3, the DNA is TGTGCCAGCAGTGGTCCCGGGACGGGCTATGGCTACACCTTC. This gives the protein CASSGPGTGYGYTF. V and J are TRBV28 and TRBJ1-2; a possible D gene is TRBD1 (5 bases). In germline, CDR1 is MDHEN, CDR2 SYDVKM. This CDR3 spans 14 amino acids. V was pared by 5 bases and J by 4 bases, with 14 bases between.

V gene TRBV20-1 combines with J gene TRBJ1-1; D may be TRBD1 (6 bases). Germline assignment: CDR1 DFQATT and CDR2 SNEGSKA (reference sequence). There are 13 residues in the CDR3. V lost 4 bases and J lost 1, with 10 bases in between. The CDR3: CSATRGANTEAFF. The CDR3 nucleotides read TGCAGTGCTACCCGGGGGGCGAACACTGAAGCTTTCTTT.

The V call is TRBV4-3, the J call TRBJ2-3; 9 bases are a match to TRBD2. The CDR3 spans 19 residues. J lost 3 bases, V lost 0 bases, and 13 bases had no gene match. Germline V CDR1 and CDR2: LGHNA, YSLEER. The CDR3: CASSQDVVGAGGLTDTQYF. The CDR3 DNA reads TGCGCCAGCAGCCAAGACGTGGTAGGGGCGGGGGGGCTTACAGATACGCAGTATTTT.

The V gene is TRBV7-9, the J gene TRBJ2-3, with D possibly matching TRBD2 (5 bases). The V gene's germline CDR1 is SEHNR and CDR2 FQNEAQ (reference sequence). The CDR3 is made up of 15 amino acids. Trimming cost V 5 bases and J 0 bases, with 12 bases left between them. In nucleotides, the CDR3 is TGTGCCAGCAGCCTTAGGACGGGAAGCACAGATACGCAGTATTTT. It yields the protein CASSLRTGSTDTQYF.

This clonotype has only a few counts. CDR3 region: CASSSRDTEAFF. The CDR3 DNA is TGTGCCAGCAGTTCTCGGGACACTGAAGCTTTCTTT. The V gene is TRBV12-3 or TRBV12-4, the J gene TRBJ1-1; D ambiguous. Trimming cost V 4 bases and J 3 bases, with 6 bases left between them. The CDR3 covers 12 residues.

The V and J genes are TRBV20-1 and TRBJ1-5, with 9 bases fitting TRBD1. Per germline, CDR1 DFQATT and CDR2 SNEGSKA (reference sequence). There are 13 residues in the CDR3. Trimming at V came to 6 bases and at J to 2 bases, leaving 2 bases not matched to a gene. In DNA form, the CDR3 reads TGCAGTGCGCGGACAGGGGGCAATCAGCCCCAGCATTTT. As protein: CSARTGGNQPQHF.

CDR3 protein: CASSSGLAGVRETQYF. CDR3 bases: TGTGCCAGCAGTTCCGGACTAGCGGGGGTCAGGGAGACCCAGTACTTC. V is TRBV6-5 and J is TRBJ2-5; 13 bases match TRBD2. The germline V gene has CDR1 MNHEY and CDR2 SVGAGI. The V segment lost 4 bases and the J segment 5 bases; nucleotides outside the gene matches: 7. The CDR3 covers 16 residues.

DNA for the CDR3: TGCAGTGCTAGCAGGGGATTCAATCAGCCCCAGCATTTT. Protein: CSASRGFNQPQHF. The chain couples TRBV20-1 to TRBJ1-5; weak D call: TRBD1 (6 bases). The CDR3 covers 13 residues. Germline-derived CDR1 and CDR2 are DFQATT and SNEGSKA (reference sequence). Trimming pared 3 bases from V and 3 bases from J, leaving 9 bases between.

This clonotype was counted once. This rearrangement joins TRBV12-3 or TRBV12-4 to TRBJ2-3; 8 nucleotides match TRBD2. The J segment lost 4 bases and the V segment lost 7 bases, leaving 4 bases of the junction unmatched. This CDR3 region has 13 residues. This CDR3 reads CASKAGGADTQYF. DNA of the CDR3: TGTGCCAGCAAGGCGGGGGGCGCAGATACGCAGTATTTT.